One and the same sample provided the 9 T cell receptor beta chains below, sequenced in a study of blood T cell repertoires in COVID-19. The table came from immunoSEQ multiplex PCR; TCRdb's copy has only in-frame clones and leaves some out. Of tens of thousands of clones in the sample, 80% to 90% were seen once. The sequenced sample consisted of peripheral blood. The receptors here all came from a woman aged 55-70 years with acute or convalescent COVID-19.

The rearrangement uses TRBV4-1 and TRBJ1-2; TRBD1 matches at 10 bases. The CDR3 sequence is 13 residues long. Germline trimming cut 4 bases from V and 8 bases from J; bases unmatched to any gene: 4. Germline V lookup: CDR1 MGHRA, CDR2 YSYEKL. In nucleotides, the CDR3 is TGCGCCAGCAGCCCCGGACAGGGGGGAGGCTACACCTTC. The encoded protein is CASSPGQGGGYTF.

The chain recombines TRBV10-3 with TRBJ1-4; TRBD1 is a possible D gene (5 bases). This CDR3 comprises 14 residues. From germline, CDR1 is ENHRY and CDR2 SYGVKD. Here the CDR3 reads CAVVQGDPNEKLFF. CDR3 in DNA: TGTGCTGTTGTCCAGGGCGACCCTAATGAAAAACTGTTTTTT.

This clone was seen a single time. V and J are TRBV27 and TRBJ1-2; 9 bases fit TRBD1. V shed 8 bases and J 0 bases; nucleotides not matched to a gene: 13. The CDR3 totals 17 residues. CDR1 MNHEY and CDR2 SMNVEV come from the germline V gene (reference sequence). The CDR3 DNA is TGTGCCAGCGGGACTCAGTTTAGGGACAGGGCTAACTATGGCTACACCTTC. This encodes CASGTQFRDRANYGYTF.

This clone was detected once. The chain employs TRBV6-2 or TRBV6-3 and TRBJ1-4, with D hard to call. The V end lost 5 bases, the J end lost 4 bases, and 11 bases lay between the germline ends. This CDR3 comprises 14 residues. Germline CDR1 is MNHEY and CDR2 is SVGEGT. CDR3 amino acids: CASSTRAYNEKLFF. The CDR3 DNA reads as TGTGCCAGCAGTACGAGGGCTTATAATGAAAAACTGTTTTTT.

This chain links TRBV10-3 with TRBJ1-1, with TRBD1 matching over 9 bases. CDR3 length: 14 residues. The germline V gene has CDR1 ENHRY and CDR2 SYGVKD. Trimming removed 5 bases from V and 1 base from J; junction bases left unmatched: 2. CDR3 residues: CAISQGQGNTEAFF. The CDR3 bases are TGTGCCATCAGTCAGGGACAGGGGAACACTGAAGCTTTCTTT.

The table lists this clone with a few counts. V is TRBV2 and J is TRBJ1-1, with D possibly TRBD1 on 5 matching bases. This CDR3 spans 18 amino acids. Germline lookup yields CDR1 SNHLY and CDR2 FYNNEI. The V end lost 6 bases, the J end lost 1 base, and 24 bases lay between the germline ends. The CDR3 coding sequence is TGTGCCAGCAGACGGGGACTCTTGGGCCGCACCACGAACACTGAAGCTTTCTTT. Amino acids: CASRRGLLGRTTNTEAFF. The variable domain in full, completed from reference TRBV2 and TRBJ1-1, reads EPEVTQTPSHQVTQMGQEVILRCVPISNHLYFYWYRQILGQKVEFLVSFYNNEISEKSEIFDDQFSVERPDGSNFTLKIRSTKLEDSAMYFCASRRGLLGRTTNTEAFFGQGTRLTVV.

This clone was observed many times. V usage is TRBV7-9 and J usage is TRBJ1-1; D gene ambiguous. This CDR3 contains 13 residues. V gave up 3 bases and J gave up 7 bases, with 12 bases separating them. Germline V gene lookup returns CDR1 SEHNR and CDR2 FQNEAQ (reference sequence). DNA for the CDR3: TGTGCCAGCAGCTTGGACGGGGTTGATGAAGCTTTCTTT. Translation gives CASSLDGVDEAFF. Full variable domain (remainder filled in from reference TRBV7-9 and TRBJ1-1): DTGVSQNPRHKITKRGQNVTFRCDPISEHNRLYWYRQTLGQGPEFLTYFQNEAQLEKSRLLSDRFSAERPKGSFSTLEIQRTEQGDSAMYLCASSLDGVDEAFFGQGTRLTVV.

The V call is TRBV6-1, the J call TRBJ2-1, with 8 positions matching TRBD2. This CDR3 comprises 16 residues. With 2 bases clipped from V and 2 bases from J, the junction kept 5 bases outside the gene matches. CDR1 and CDR2 from the germline V gene are MNHNS and SASEGT. CDR3: CASSELAGGAYNEQFF. The CDR3 nucleotides are TGTGCCAGCAGTGAACTCGCGGGGGGTGCCTACAATGAGCAGTTCTTC.

This clone came up once. This chain uses TRBV6-5 with TRBJ1-1, with 9 bases aligning to TRBD1. The junction had 6 bases not matched to a gene; V was cut back by 9 bases and J by 4 bases. The length of the CDR3 is 13 residues. Germline V gene sequence: CDR1 MNHEY, CDR2 SVGAGI. CDR3 region: CASSRDRVTEAFF. CDR3 nucleotides: TGTGCCAGTAGCCGGGACAGGGTCACTGAAGCTTTCTTT.